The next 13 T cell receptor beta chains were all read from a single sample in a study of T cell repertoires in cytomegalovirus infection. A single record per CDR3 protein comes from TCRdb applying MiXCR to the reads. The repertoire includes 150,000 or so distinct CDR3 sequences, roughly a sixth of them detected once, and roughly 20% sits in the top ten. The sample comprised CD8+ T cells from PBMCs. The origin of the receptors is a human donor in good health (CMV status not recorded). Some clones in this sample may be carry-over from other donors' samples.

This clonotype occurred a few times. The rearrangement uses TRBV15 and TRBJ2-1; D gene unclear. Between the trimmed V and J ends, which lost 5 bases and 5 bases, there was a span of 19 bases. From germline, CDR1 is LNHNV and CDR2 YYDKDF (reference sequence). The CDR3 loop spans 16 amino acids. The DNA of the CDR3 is TGTGCCACCAGCTCATCCCCTAGTTTCCTAGACAATGAGCAGTTCTTC. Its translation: CATSSSPSFLDNEQFF.

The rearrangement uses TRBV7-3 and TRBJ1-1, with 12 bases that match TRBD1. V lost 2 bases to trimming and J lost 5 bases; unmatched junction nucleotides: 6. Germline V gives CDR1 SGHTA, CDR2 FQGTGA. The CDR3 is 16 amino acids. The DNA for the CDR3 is TGTGCCAGCAGCTTAGGGACAGGGGGCGTAGGGACTGAAGCTTTCTTT. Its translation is CASSLGTGGVGTEAFF.

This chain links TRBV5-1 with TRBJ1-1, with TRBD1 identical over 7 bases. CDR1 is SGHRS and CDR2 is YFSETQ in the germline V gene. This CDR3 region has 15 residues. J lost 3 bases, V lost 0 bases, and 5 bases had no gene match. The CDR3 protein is CASSLGRGQDTEAFF. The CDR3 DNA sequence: TGCGCCAGCAGCTTGGGAAGGGGGCAGGACACTGAAGCTTTCTTT.

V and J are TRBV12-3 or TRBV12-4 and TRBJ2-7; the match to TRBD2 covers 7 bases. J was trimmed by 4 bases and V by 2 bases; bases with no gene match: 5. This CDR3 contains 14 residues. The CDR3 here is CASSLRRGGYEQYF. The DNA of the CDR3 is TGTGCCAGCAGTTTAAGGCGGGGAGGGTACGAGCAGTACTTC.

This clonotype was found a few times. CDR3 loop: CASSYALGGRYGYTF. The CDR3 DNA reads as TGTGCCAGCAGCTACGCCTTGGGGGGGAGGTATGGCTACACCTTC. This chain joins TRBV7-2 and TRBJ1-2; possibly TRBD1 for D (5 bases). CDR1 is SGHTA and CDR2 is FQGNSA in the germline V gene. V dropped 4 bases and J dropped 5 bases, with 17 bases sitting between them. The CDR3 extends over 15 amino acids.

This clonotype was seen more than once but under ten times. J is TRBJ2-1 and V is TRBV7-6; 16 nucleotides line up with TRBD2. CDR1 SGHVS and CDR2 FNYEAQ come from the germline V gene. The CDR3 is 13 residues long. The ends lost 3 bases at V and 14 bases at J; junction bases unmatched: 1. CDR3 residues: CASSLGTSGGEFF. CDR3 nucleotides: TGTGCCAGCAGCTTGGGGACTAGCGGGGGGGAGTTCTTC.

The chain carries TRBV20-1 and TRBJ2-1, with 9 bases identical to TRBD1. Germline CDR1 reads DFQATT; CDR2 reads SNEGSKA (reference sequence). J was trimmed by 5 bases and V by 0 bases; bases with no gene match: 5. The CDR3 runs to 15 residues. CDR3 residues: CSARDWGQGNNEQFF. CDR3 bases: TGCAGTGCTAGAGATTGGGGACAGGGAAACAATGAGCAGTTCTTC.

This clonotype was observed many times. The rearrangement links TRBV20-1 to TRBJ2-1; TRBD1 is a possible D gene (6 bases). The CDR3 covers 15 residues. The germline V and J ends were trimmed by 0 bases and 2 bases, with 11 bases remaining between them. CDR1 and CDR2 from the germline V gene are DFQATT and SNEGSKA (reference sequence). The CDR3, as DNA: TGCAGTGCTAGAGATCGACAGGTAACCTACAATGAGCAGTTCTTC. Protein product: CSARDRQVTYNEQFF.

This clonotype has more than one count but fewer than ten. The CDR3: CAISESMGQHYGYTF. The CDR3 nucleotides read TGTGCCATCAGTGAGTCGATGGGACAACACTATGGCTACACCTTC. V and J are TRBV10-3 and TRBJ1-2; D might be TRBD1 (6 bases). The CDR3 length is 15 residues. From germline, CDR1 is ENHRY and CDR2 SYGVKD. The V end was cut by 0 bases, the J end by 3 bases, with 11 bases between.

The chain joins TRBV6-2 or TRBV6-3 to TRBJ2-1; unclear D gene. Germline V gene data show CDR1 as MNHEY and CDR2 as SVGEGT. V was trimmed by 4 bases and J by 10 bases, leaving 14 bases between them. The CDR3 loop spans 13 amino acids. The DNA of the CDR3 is TGTGCCAGCAGTTCCAGGCCCACCATCGAGCAGTTCTTC. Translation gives CASSSRPTIEQFF.

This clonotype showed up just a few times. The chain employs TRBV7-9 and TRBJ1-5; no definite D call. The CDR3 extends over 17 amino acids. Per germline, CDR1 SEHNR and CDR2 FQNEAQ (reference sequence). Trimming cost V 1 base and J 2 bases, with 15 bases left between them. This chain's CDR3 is CASSLVVGGRGNQPQHF. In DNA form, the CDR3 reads TGTGCCAGCAGCTTAGTCGTGGGTGGTCGAGGCAATCAGCCCCAGCATTTT.

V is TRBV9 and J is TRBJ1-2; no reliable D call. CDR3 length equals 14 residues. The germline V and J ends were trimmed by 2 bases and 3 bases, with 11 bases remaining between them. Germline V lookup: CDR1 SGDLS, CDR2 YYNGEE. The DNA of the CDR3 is TGTGCCAGCAGCGTTAGTCAAATGGACTATGGCTACACCTTC. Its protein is CASSVSQMDYGYTF.

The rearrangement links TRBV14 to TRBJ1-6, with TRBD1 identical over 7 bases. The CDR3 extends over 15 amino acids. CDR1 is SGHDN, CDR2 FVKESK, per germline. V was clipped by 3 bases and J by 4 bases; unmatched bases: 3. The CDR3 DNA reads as TGTGCCAGCAGCCAGGGACAGCCATATAATTCACCCCTCCACTTT. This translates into CASSQGQPYNSPLHF.